This entry concerns a single T cell receptor delta chain. The sample originates from a study of gamma-delta chains in newborns, infants, children. As for the study in general: Innate gammadelta T cells reportedly expand polyclonally right after birth, driven by microbial exposure, per the title.

TCRdb reprocessed the reads using CATT. Among about 4,900 delta-chain clones, 2.5% to 3% were seen once, and the ten largest hold 12% to 15%. There are 16 residues in the CDR3. The germline CDR1 and CDR2 sequences are GEAIGNYY and EKD. J was trimmed by 0 bases and V by 6 bases; bases with no gene match: 8. V usage is TRDV2 and J usage is TRDJ1; TRDD3 matches at 11 bases. This clonotype originated in a child who was a newborn, infant or young child, either healthy, febrile or measles-vaccinated (not recorded which). The sequenced sample consisted of blood. The CDR3 DNA follows: TGTGCCTGTTTCGATGGGGGATACGAGTACACCGATAAACTCATCTTT. It specifies CACFDGGYEYTDKLIF.